This T cell receptor (beta chain) was captured by sequencing in a study of PD-1 blockade in classical Hodgkin lymphoma. Findings and limits, study-wide: CD4+ TCR diversity, unlike CD8+, rose significantly by C4D1. Exclusion was the outcome for patients who began nivolumab under 1 year after ASCT.

Regarding this clone: Its antigen is not known.

V lost 4 bases and J lost 5; bases outside the gene matches: 6. This CDR3 comprises 14 residues. Germline V gives CDR1 GTSNPN, CDR2 SVGIG (reference sequence). There was relapse after autologous stem cell transplantation in every patient, and there was variation in brentuximab vedotin exposure. Patients showed best responses of complete response, partial response or progressive disease. Profiled with immunoSEQ multiplex PCR; TCRdb holds only in-frame clones, not every one. The sample lists about 14,000 clones, about four fifths occurring once. V gene TRBV30 combines with J gene TRBJ1-2, with 11 nucleotides matching TRBD1. The receptor was derived from a human donor with classical Hodgkin lymphoma. The sample here was peripheral blood mononuclear cells (PBMCs), taken at baseline. The CDR3 region is CAWTRTGGLYGYTF. In nucleotides, the CDR3 is TGTGCCTGGACCCGGACAGGGGGCTTATATGGCTACACCTTC.